A selection of T cell receptor beta chains follows, all from one sample in a study of cytomegalovirus exposure and HLA in healthy donors. The assay was immunoSEQ multiplex PCR, and TCRdb's table has in-frame clones only and misses some. Seen here are roughly 130,000 clones, 80% to 85% observed once, and the top ten hold 2% to 2.5%. The sequencing sample was made of PBMCs. The receptor set was obtained from a man aged 30 to 39 in good health and CMV-seronegative. CDR3s include the opening cysteine and the closing phenylalanine or tryptophan. The D gene is left open where the match is weak. The size field is filled for only some rows; it gives once, few, many or a size class.

size	D	J	V	CDR3	DNA
once	.	TRBJ2-1	TRBV19	CASSIQWSSYNEQFF	TGTGCCAGTAGTATACAGTGGAGCTCCTACAATGAGCAGTTCTTC
.	.	TRBJ2-7	TRBV27	CASTSRGGRTYEQYF	TGTGCCAGCACCTCAAGGGGGGGGCGCACCTACGAGCAGTACTTC
.	.	TRBJ2-2	TRBV25-1	CASSEAGTGELFF	TGTGCCAGCAGTGAAGCAGGGACCGGGGAGCTGTTTTTT
.	.	TRBJ2-1	TRBV7-8	CASSLHVGGRRGPSYNEQFF	TGTGCCAGCAGCTTACACGTCGGGGGGCGCCGCGGGCCCTCCTACAATGAGCAGTTCTTC
.	TRBD1	TRBJ1-2	TRBV5-1	CASSSGQATRGYGYTF	TGCGCCAGCAGCTCGGGACAGGCAACACGGGGCTATGGCTACACCTTC
.	TRBD2	TRBJ2-3	TRBV4-2	CASSQDRASGGTDTQYF	TGTGCCAGCAGCCAAGATCGGGCAAGCGGGGGCACAGATACGCAGTATTTT
.	.	TRBJ1-4	TRBV19	CASSNDRRSNEKLFF	TGTGCCAGTAGTAACGACAGGAGAAGTAATGAAAAACTGTTTTTT
.	TRBD2	TRBJ2-2	TRBV19	CASSPKTLAGVHTGELFF	TGTGCCAGTAGTCCAAAAACCCTAGCGGGGGTCCACACCGGGGAGCTGTTTTTT
.	.	TRBJ1-2	TRBV6-1	CASIQYYGYTF	TGTGCCAGCATACAGTACTATGGCTACACCTTC
.	.	TRBJ2-5	TRBV10-3	CAITGNSLVEQYF	TGTGCCATCACAGGGAATTCGCTAGTTGAGCAGTACTTC